The 16 T cell receptor beta chains given below trace back to one sample, sequenced in a study of blood T cell repertoires in COVID-19. Some clones are missing from TCRdb's copy, which holds only in-frame ones; the method was immunoSEQ multiplex PCR. The profile shows 180,000 or so clones, approximately 82% of them singletons. The sample was peripheral blood. The receptor set was obtained from a human donor with acute or convalescent COVID-19. The donor label of this sample is uncertain.

V usage is TRBV18 and J usage is TRBJ2-7; no clear D gene. The CDR3 spans 13 residues. Germline V lookup: CDR1 KGHSH, CDR2 LQKENI. The germline V and J ends were trimmed by 0 bases and 7 bases, with 10 bases remaining between them. The CDR3 is CASSPPVRQEQYF. DNA for the CDR3: TGTGCCAGCTCACCACCGGTACGACAAGAGCAGTACTTC. Filled out from reference TRBV18 and TRBJ2-7, the complete variable domain reads NAGVMQNPRHLVRRRGQEARLRCSPMKGHSHVYWYRQLPEEGLKFMVYLQKENIIDESGMPKERFSAEFPKEGPSILRIQQVVRGDSAAYFCASSPPVRQEQYFGPGTRLTVT.

The chain recombines TRBV9 with TRBJ2-3; D remains ambiguous. CDR3 size: 15 residues. Germline V CDR1 and CDR2: SGDLS, YYNGEE. Trimming left V 0 bases short and J 2 bases short, with 10 bases between. Here the CDR3 DNA reads TGTGCCAGCAGCGTAGATGGCAAAAACACAGATACGCAGTATTTT. It specifies CASSVDGKNTDTQYF. Supplemented by reference TRBV9 and TRBJ2-3, the full variable domain reads DSGVTQTPKHLITATGQRVTLRCSPRSGDLSVYWYQQSLDQGLQFLIQYYNGEERAKGNILERFSAQQFPDLHSELNLSSLELGDSALYFCASSVDGKNTDTQYFGPGTRLTVL.

The chain is built from TRBV5-4 and TRBJ2-5; TRBD2 might be the D (5 bases). The CDR3 is made up of 14 amino acids. Germline assignment: CDR1 SGHNT and CDR2 YYREEE (reference sequence). V dropped 0 bases and J dropped 5 bases, with 11 bases sitting between them. The CDR3 DNA reads as TGTGCCAGCAGCTTGGCAACTAGAACGGAGACCCAGTACTTC. This sequence encodes CASSLATRTETQYF.

The rearrangement uses TRBV24-1 and TRBJ2-1, with TRBD2 matching over 9 bases. The CDR3 sequence is 18 residues long. J was trimmed by 4 bases and V by 3 bases; bases with no gene match: 12. In germline, CDR1 is KGHDR, CDR2 SFDVKD. CDR3 bases: TGTGCCACCAGTGATAAACTAGCGGGCAGTCCCACATACAATGAGCAGTTCTTC. Amino acid sequence: CATSDKLAGSPTYNEQFF.

J is TRBJ1-5 and V is TRBV6-2 or TRBV6-3; D is ambiguous. V dropped 5 bases and J dropped 2 bases, with 10 bases sitting between them. This CDR3 comprises 14 residues. CDR1 and CDR2 from the germline V gene are MNHEY and SVGEGT. The CDR3 DNA reads as TGTGCCAGCAGTACGAGGCACGGCAATCAGCCCCAGCATTTT. The encoded protein is CASSTRHGNQPQHF.

This clone was detected only a few times. V is TRBV30 and J is TRBJ1-3, with D uncertain. The V gene's germline CDR1 is GTSNPN and CDR2 SVGIG (reference sequence). The CDR3 is 15 amino acids. Trimming took off 4 bases at V and 4 bases at J, with 17 bases between the two ends. The CDR3 DNA is TGTGCCTGGATTCCCGCCTCGGGTAGGGGAAACACCATATATTTT. Translation gives CAWIPASGRGNTIYF.

The chain is built from TRBV7-3 and TRBJ2-2, with 10 bases that match TRBD1. V trimming: 5 bases; J trimming: 8 bases; junction bases outside the gene matches: 8. Germline lookup yields CDR1 SGHTA and CDR2 FQGTGA. This CDR3 contains 15 residues. Written as DNA, the CDR3 is TGTGCCAGCAGCCCGAGACAGGGGGCGCAGGGGGAGCTGTTTTTT. It translates to CASSPRQGAQGELFF. The entire variable domain, with the rest obtained from reference TRBV7-3 and TRBJ2-2, is as follows: GAGVSQTPSNKVTEKGKYVELRCDPISGHTALYWYRQSLGQGPEFLIYFQGTGAADDSGLPNDRFFAVRPEGSVSTLKIQRTERGDSAVYLCASSPRQGAQGELFFGEGSRLTVL.

The chain employs TRBV7-5 and TRBJ1-2. TRBV7-5 is a recognized pseudogene. The CDR3 has 14 amino acids. CDR3 residues: CVRSLLVPSYGYTF. DNA for the CDR3: TGTGTCAGAAGCTTACTCGTCCCGTCCTATGGCTACACCTTC.

The V gene is TRBV21-1, the J gene TRBJ2-7; no DNA check was done on the table's D call, TRBD1. TRBV21-1 is assigned pseudogene status. The CDR3 contains 15 residues. The CDR3 DNA reads as TGTGCCAGCAGCAAAGCTACAGGGGGCACCTACGAGCAGTACTTC. This encodes CASSKATGGTYEQYF.

J is TRBJ1-2 and V is TRBV29-1; 10 bases fit TRBD1. Unmatched junction bases numbered 4, after V lost 7 bases and J lost 8 bases. Germline V gives CDR1 SQVTM, CDR2 ANQGSEA. This CDR3 region has 11 residues. The CDR3: CSGGQGGGYTF. The DNA of the CDR3 is TGCAGCGGCGGACAGGGGGGCGGCTACACCTTC.

This chain joins TRBV7-2 and TRBJ2-7, with D possibly matching TRBD1 (5 bases). V dropped 0 bases and J dropped 2 bases, with 11 bases sitting between them. CDR3 length equals 15 residues. Germline values: CDR1 SGHTA, CDR2 FQGNSA. In DNA form, the CDR3 reads TGTGCCAGCAGCTTAGCGCGTCAGGGTACCTACGAGCAGTACTTC. This gives the protein CASSLARQGTYEQYF.

The chain uses TRBV27 and TRBJ1-5, with 7 nucleotides matching TRBD1. The CDR3 has 13 amino acids. Germline trimming cut 8 bases from V and 4 bases from J; bases unmatched to any gene: 5. CDR1 and CDR2 (germline): MNHEY, SMNVEV (reference sequence). Here the CDR3 DNA reads TGTGCCAGCGGCCCAGGGGGGAATCAGCCCCAGCATTTT. Its translation is CASGPGGNQPQHF.

This sequence joins TRBV24-1 and TRBJ2-5; possibly TRBD2 for D (6 bases). CDR3 length equals 15 residues. V lost 3 bases to trimming and J lost 2 bases, with 12 bases between them. CDR1 is KGHDR and CDR2 is SFDVKD in the germline V gene. The CDR3 region has the DNA TGTGCCACCAGTGATAAGGCTAGCGAACAAGAGACCCAGTACTTC. Amino acid sequence: CATSDKASEQETQYF.

This clone occurred a few times. This rearrangement joins TRBV5-6 to TRBJ1-2, with unresolved D. V lost 2 bases to trimming and J lost 3 bases, with 5 bases between them. The CDR3 consists of 12 residues. In germline, CDR1 is SGHDT, CDR2 YYEEEE. CDR3 loop: CASSFSDYGYTF. CDR3 bases: TGTGCCAGCAGCTTCTCGGACTATGGCTACACCTTC.

In the case of this clone: Other DNA sequences in this sample translate to the same CDR3. The chain joins TRBV7-2 to TRBJ2-3, with D possibly TRBD2 on 6 matching bases. V lost 2 bases to trimming and J lost 5 bases, with 11 bases between them. The CDR3 spans 14 residues. Germline CDR1 is SGHTA and CDR2 is FQGNSA. The CDR3 sequence: CASSLTGVGDTQYF. The DNA for the CDR3 is TGTGCCAGCAGCTTAACGGGAGTGGGAGATACGCAGTATTTT. Using reference TRBV7-2 and TRBJ2-3 for the parts outside the CDR3, the full variable domain is GAGVSQSPSNKVTEKGKDVELRCDPISGHTALYWYRQSLGQGLEFLIYFQGNSAPDKSGLPSDRFSAERTGGSVSTLTIQRTQQEDSAVYLCASSLTGVGDTQYFGPGTRLTVL.

This chain joins TRBV5-1 and TRBJ2-3; 9 bases fit TRBD2. The V gene's germline CDR1 is SGHRS and CDR2 YFSETQ. The V segment lost 4 bases and the J segment 0 bases; nucleotides outside the gene matches: 15. CDR3 length: 19 amino acids. DNA of the CDR3: TGCGCCAGCAGCCCCAGAGGGGCGGGAGGGCCGGGGAGCACAGATACGCAGTATTTT. Translating gives CASSPRGAGGPGSTDTQYF.